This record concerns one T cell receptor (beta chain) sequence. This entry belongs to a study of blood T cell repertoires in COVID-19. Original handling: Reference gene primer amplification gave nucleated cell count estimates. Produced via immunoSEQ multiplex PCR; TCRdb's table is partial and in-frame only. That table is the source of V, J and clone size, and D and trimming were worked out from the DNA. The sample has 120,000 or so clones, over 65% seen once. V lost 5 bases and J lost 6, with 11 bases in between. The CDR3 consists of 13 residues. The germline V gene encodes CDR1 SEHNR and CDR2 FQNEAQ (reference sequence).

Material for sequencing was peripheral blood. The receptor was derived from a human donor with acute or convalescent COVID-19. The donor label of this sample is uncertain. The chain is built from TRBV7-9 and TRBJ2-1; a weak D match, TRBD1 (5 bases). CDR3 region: CASSVVGVNEQFF. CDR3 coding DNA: TGTGCCAGCAGCGTAGTAGGGGTCAATGAGCAGTTCTTC.